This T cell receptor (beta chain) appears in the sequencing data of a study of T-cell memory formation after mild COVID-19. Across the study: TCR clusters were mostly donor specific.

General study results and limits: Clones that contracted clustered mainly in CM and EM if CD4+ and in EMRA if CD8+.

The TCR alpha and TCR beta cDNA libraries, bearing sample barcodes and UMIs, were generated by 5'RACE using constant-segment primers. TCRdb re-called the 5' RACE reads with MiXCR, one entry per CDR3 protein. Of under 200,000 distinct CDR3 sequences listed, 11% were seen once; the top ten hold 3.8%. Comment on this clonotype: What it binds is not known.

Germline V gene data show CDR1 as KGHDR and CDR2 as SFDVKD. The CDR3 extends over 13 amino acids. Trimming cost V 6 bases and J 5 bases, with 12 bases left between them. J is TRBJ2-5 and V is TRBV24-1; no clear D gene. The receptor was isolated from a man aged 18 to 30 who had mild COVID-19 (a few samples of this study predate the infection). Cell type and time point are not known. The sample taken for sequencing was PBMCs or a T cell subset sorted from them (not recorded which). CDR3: CATSPHGAETQYF. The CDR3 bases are TGTGCCACCAGTCCCCACGGAGCGGAGACCCAGTACTTC.